This TCR beta chain emerged from a study of blood T cell repertoires in COVID-19. Adults between about 18 and 89 years of age took part from some 25 US areas. Which cohort a participant joined came from the clinical history participants gave. The table came from immunoSEQ multiplex PCR; TCRdb's copy has only in-frame clones and leaves some out. Among approximately 140,000 clones, about 88% were seen once, and the ten largest hold about 2.3%. This receptor was obtained from a man aged 35 to 55 with acute COVID-19. The sequencing sample was made of PBMCs or T cells enriched from blood (not recorded which).

This CDR3 reads CASSPPDQGNEKLFF. For the CDR3, the DNA is TGTGCCAGCTCACCACCGGACCAGGGGAACGAAAAACTGTTTTTT. The V call is TRBV18, the J call TRBJ1-4; possibly TRBD1 for D (6 bases). In germline, CDR1 is KGHSH, CDR2 LQKENI. The CDR3 extends over 15 amino acids. Trimming stripped 0 bases from V and 8 bases from J, with 13 bases between.